The rows below give T cell receptor beta chains drawn from one sample of a study of T cell repertoires in cytomegalovirus infection. TCRdb reprocessed the reads via MiXCR and lists one record per CDR3 protein. The table includes hundreds of thousands of distinct CDR3 sequences, roughly 26% detected once. Specimen: CD8+ T cells from PBMCs. The source is a human donor in good health (CMV status not recorded). Some clones in this sample may be carry-over from other donors' samples. Each CDR3 is given with its conserved first and last residue. D genes are given only for firm matches. Only some rows state a clone size, as once, few, many or a class for expanded clones.

d_call: -; j_call: TRBJ1-2; v_call: TRBV14; clone_size: few; cdr3_aa: CASSHPIQGMNGYTF; cdr3_nt: TGTGCCAGCAGCCACCCGATACAGGGAATGAATGGCTACACCTTC
d_call: -; j_call: TRBJ2-7; v_call: TRBV6-6; clone_size: -; cdr3_aa: CASSHAWGTATYEQYF; cdr3_nt: TGTGCCAGCAGTCACGCTTGGGGGACGGCCACCTACGAGCAGTACTTC
d_call: TRBD1; j_call: TRBJ2-1; v_call: TRBV20-1; clone_size: few; cdr3_aa: CSARDRGRGLYNEQFF; cdr3_nt: TGCAGTGCTAGAGATAGGGGCAGGGGGCTTTACAATGAGCAGTTCTTC
d_call: TRBD1; j_call: TRBJ2-2; v_call: TRBV7-2; clone_size: few; cdr3_aa: CASSPSLGQGHTGELFF; cdr3_nt: TGTGCCAGCAGCCCAAGTCTGGGACAGGGACACACCGGGGAGCTGTTTTTT
d_call: TRBD2; j_call: TRBJ2-2; v_call: TRBV5-1; clone_size: -; cdr3_aa: CASSIGLAGGSPNTGELFF; cdr3_nt: TGCGCCAGCAGCATCGGACTAGCGGGGGGCTCTCCGAACACCGGGGAGCTGTTTTTT
d_call: -; j_call: TRBJ1-5; v_call: TRBV25-1; clone_size: few; cdr3_aa: CASSESAPSNQPQHF; cdr3_nt: TGTGCCAGCAGTGAATCAGCCCCAAGCAATCAGCCCCAGCATTTT
d_call: -; j_call: TRBJ1-2; v_call: TRBV7-9; clone_size: few; cdr3_aa: CASSLVGGVSYGYTF; cdr3_nt: TGTGCCAGCAGCTTAGTCGGGGGAGTAAGCTATGGCTACACCTTC
d_call: -; j_call: TRBJ2-2; v_call: TRBV6-2/TRBV6-3; clone_size: few; cdr3_aa: CASSIGRRPGELFF; cdr3_nt: TGTGCCAGCAGCATCGGACGGCGGCCGGGGGAGCTGTTTTTT
d_call: -; j_call: TRBJ1-1; v_call: TRBV12-5; clone_size: few; cdr3_aa: CASGSGNPEAFF; cdr3_nt: TGTGCTAGTGGGTCGGGGAACCCTGAAGCTTTCTTT
d_call: -; j_call: TRBJ1-5; v_call: TRBV7-8; clone_size: many; cdr3_aa: CASSLAGGEQPQHF; cdr3_nt: TGTGCCAGCAGCTTAGCCGGTGGGGAGCAGCCCCAGCATTTT
d_call: -; j_call: TRBJ2-1; v_call: TRBV7-2; clone_size: many; cdr3_aa: CASSPSHNEQFF; cdr3_nt: TGTGCCAGCAGCCCCTCCCACAATGAGCAGTTCTTC
d_call: -; j_call: TRBJ2-1; v_call: TRBV7-9; clone_size: few; cdr3_aa: CASRPDSNEQFF; cdr3_nt: TGTGCCAGCAGACCCGACAGCAATGAGCAGTTCTTC
d_call: -; j_call: TRBJ2-5; v_call: TRBV12-3/TRBV12-4; clone_size: -; cdr3_aa: CASSPTLALQETQYF; cdr3_nt: TGTGCCAGCAGCCCAACCCTAGCTCTCCAAGAGACCCAGTACTTC
d_call: -; j_call: TRBJ2-2; v_call: TRBV7-6; clone_size: many; cdr3_aa: CASRSGTVNTGELFF; cdr3_nt: TGTGCCAGCAGATCCGGGACCGTGAACACCGGGGAGCTGTTTTTT
d_call: TRBD2; j_call: TRBJ2-1; v_call: TRBV24-1; clone_size: -; cdr3_aa: CATSDLRGGNNEQFF; cdr3_nt: TGTGCCACCAGTGATTTGCGGGGGGGGAACAATGAGCAGTTCTTC
d_call: -; j_call: TRBJ2-7; v_call: TRBV4-1; clone_size: many; cdr3_aa: CASSQGLSEQYF; cdr3_nt: TGCGCCAGCAGCCAAGGCTTATCCGAGCAGTACTTC
d_call: -; j_call: TRBJ2-6; v_call: TRBV5-5; clone_size: few; cdr3_aa: CASSWVETGANVLTF; cdr3_nt: TGTGCCAGCAGCTGGGTGGAAACTGGGGCCAACGTCCTGACTTTC
d_call: -; j_call: TRBJ2-7; v_call: TRBV20-1; clone_size: -; cdr3_aa: CSAPTLFSYEQYF; cdr3_nt: TGCAGTGCGCCGACACTATTCTCCTACGAGCAGTACTTC
d_call: -; j_call: TRBJ1-4; v_call: TRBV19; clone_size: -; cdr3_aa: CASSGLQRIREKLFF; cdr3_nt: TGTGCCTCCTCGGGCCTACAACGGATTCGTGAAAAACTGTTTTTT
d_call: -; j_call: TRBJ1-1; v_call: TRBV29-1; clone_size: few; cdr3_aa: CSVEGGSDTEAFF; cdr3_nt: TGCAGCGTTGAAGGGGGTTCGGACACTGAAGCTTTCTTT
d_call: -; j_call: TRBJ1-2; v_call: TRBV6-6; clone_size: -; cdr3_aa: CVSSDTPWNYGYTF; cdr3_nt: TGTGTCAGTTCCGACACGCCTTGGAACTATGGCTACACCTTC
d_call: -; j_call: TRBJ1-1; v_call: TRBV7-8; clone_size: many; cdr3_aa: CASSLYRRGANTEAFF; cdr3_nt: TGTGCCAGCAGCTTATATAGGCGGGGCGCGAACACTGAAGCTTTCTTT
d_call: -; j_call: TRBJ1-1; v_call: TRBV14; clone_size: -; cdr3_aa: CASSKDRKWTEAFF; cdr3_nt: TGTGCCAGCAGCAAAGATCGTAAGTGGACTGAAGCTTTCTTT
d_call: -; j_call: TRBJ2-2; v_call: TRBV11-1; clone_size: many; cdr3_aa: CASHKNPGELFF; cdr3_nt: TGTGCCAGCCACAAAAATCCCGGGGAGCTGTTTTTT
d_call: -; j_call: TRBJ2-3; v_call: TRBV15; clone_size: few; cdr3_aa: CATSVTWRGTDTQYF; cdr3_nt: TGTGCCACCAGCGTCACGTGGCGGGGTACAGATACGCAGTATTTT
d_call: TRBD1; j_call: TRBJ2-7; v_call: TRBV7-8; clone_size: many; cdr3_aa: CASSWGTGGSNYEQYF; cdr3_nt: TGTGCCAGCAGCTGGGGGACAGGGGGTTCAAACTACGAGCAGTACTTC
d_call: TRBD1; j_call: TRBJ1-4; v_call: TRBV7-6; clone_size: many; cdr3_aa: CASSPGQEKLFF; cdr3_nt: TGTGCCAGCAGCCCGGGACAGGAAAAACTGTTTTTT
d_call: -; j_call: TRBJ1-1; v_call: TRBV20-1; clone_size: many; cdr3_aa: CSARGAGHTEAFF; cdr3_nt: TGCAGTGCTAGAGGGGCAGGGCACACTGAAGCTTTCTTT
d_call: -; j_call: TRBJ1-4; v_call: TRBV4-2; clone_size: -; cdr3_aa: CASSQGIPEKLFF; cdr3_nt: TGTGCCAGCAGCCAAGGGATTCCTGAAAAACTGTTTTTT
d_call: -; j_call: TRBJ1-1; v_call: TRBV6-6; clone_size: -; cdr3_aa: CASKMTLNTEAFF; cdr3_nt: TGTGCCAGCAAGATGACTCTGAACACTGAAGCTTTCTTT
d_call: -; j_call: TRBJ1-5; v_call: TRBV9; clone_size: few; cdr3_aa: CASSVQGNSNQPQHF; cdr3_nt: TGTGCCAGCAGCGTACAGGGAAATAGCAATCAGCCCCAGCATTTT
d_call: TRBD2; j_call: TRBJ2-7; v_call: TRBV5-4; clone_size: -; cdr3_aa: CASSLGTSGDHEQYF; cdr3_nt: TGTGCCAGCAGCTTGGGTACTAGCGGGGATCACGAGCAGTACTTC
d_call: -; j_call: TRBJ1-2; v_call: TRBV9; clone_size: few; cdr3_aa: CASSLKGSFNYGYTF; cdr3_nt: TGTGCCAGCAGCTTGAAGGGAAGTTTTAACTATGGCTACACCTTC
d_call: -; j_call: TRBJ2-2; v_call: TRBV20-1; clone_size: -; cdr3_aa: CSARDTGRRNTGELFF; cdr3_nt: TGCAGTGCTAGAGATACGGGACGTCGGAACACCGGGGAGCTGTTTTTT
d_call: TRBD2; j_call: TRBJ2-3; v_call: TRBV11-2; clone_size: many; cdr3_aa: CASRGPSGGTDTQYF; cdr3_nt: TGTGCCAGCAGGGGCCCTAGCGGGGGAACAGATACGCAGTATTTT
d_call: -; j_call: TRBJ1-1; v_call: TRBV28; clone_size: once; cdr3_aa: CASSFPEKRTEAFF; cdr3_nt: TGTGCCAGCAGTTTTCCCGAGAAACGCACTGAAGCTTTCTTT
d_call: TRBD1; j_call: TRBJ2-1; v_call: TRBV4-3; clone_size: -; cdr3_aa: CASSLGQAKKQFF; cdr3_nt: TGCGCCAGCAGCCTTGGACAGGCCAAAAAGCAGTTCTTC
d_call: TRBD1; j_call: TRBJ2-7; v_call: TRBV10-1; clone_size: -; cdr3_aa: CASPTGTRSYEQYF; cdr3_nt: TGCGCCAGCCCGACAGGGACGAGGTCCTACGAGCAGTACTTC
d_call: -; j_call: TRBJ1-2; v_call: TRBV20-1; clone_size: few; cdr3_aa: CSVRGGADGYTF; cdr3_nt: TGCAGTGTACGGGGAGGGGCGGACGGCTACACCTTC
d_call: -; j_call: TRBJ2-2; v_call: TRBV7-9; clone_size: -; cdr3_aa: CASSLVRDPYTGELFF; cdr3_nt: TGTGCCAGCAGCTTAGTACGTGACCCCTACACCGGGGAGCTGTTTTTT